These 5 T cell receptor beta chains were all obtained from the same sample, sequenced in a study of a mutant IDH1 vaccine in newly diagnosed glioma. Assay: immunoSEQ multiplex PCR; the TCRdb copy retains only in-frame clones and omits some. The data hold 43,000 or so clones, with roughly 80% observed a single time. Their specific antigens are unknown. The sample's time point: week 23, last vaccination. With topical imiquimod, each dose of the vaccine consisted of 300 ug of mutant IDH1 20-mer peptide. Sample: PBMCs, taken from a glioma patient whose treatment included an IDH1 peptide vaccine. The receptors originated from a woman between 18 and 29 years old with glioma. Some clones in this sample may be carry-over from other donors' samples.

The chain has TRBV7-9 and TRBJ2-5; possible D gene TRBD2, 6 bases. The CDR3 is made up of 13 amino acids. Germline V lookup: CDR1 SEHNR, CDR2 FQNEAQ (reference sequence). The germline V and J ends were trimmed by 3 bases and 5 bases, with 10 bases remaining between them. CDR3 in amino acids: CASSLAGRETQYF. DNA of the CDR3: TGTGCCAGCAGCTTGGCGGGAAGGGAGACCCAGTACTTC. The full variable domain, its missing parts supplied by reference TRBV7-9 and TRBJ2-5, is DTGVSQNPRHKITKRGQNVTFRCDPISEHNRLYWYRQTLGQGPEFLTYFQNEAQLEKSRLLSDRFSAERPKGSFSTLEIQRTEQGDSAMYLCASSLAGRETQYFGPGTRLLVL.

This clone was counted only a few times. A junction end diverges from the germline sequence, so it may reflect a read error. This chain uses TRBV7-7 with TRBJ2-2; TRBD1 matches 8 bases. From germline, CDR1 is SSHAT and CDR2 FNYEAQ (reference sequence). CDR3 length equals 15 residues. CDR3 protein: CASSQGQGGKRELFF. The CDR3 DNA reads TGTGCTAGCAGTCAAGGACAGGGAGGAAAACGGGAGCTGTTTTTT. The full variable domain, rest sourced from reference TRBV7-7 and TRBJ2-2, is GAGVSQSPRYKVTKRGQDVTLRCDPISSHATLYWYQQALGQGPEFLTYFNYEAQPDKSGLPSDRFSAERPEGSISTLTIQRTEQRDSAMYRCASSQGQGGKRELFFGEGSRLTVL.

The gene calls are TRBV5-5 and TRBJ2-7, with a tentative D call TRBD2 (5 bases). V lost 2 bases to trimming and J lost 7 bases, with 22 bases between them. Per germline, CDR1 SGHKS and CDR2 YYEKEE (reference sequence). The CDR3 is made up of 16 amino acids. The CDR3 is CASSFVPHVNRGEQYF. CDR3 nucleotides: TGTGCCAGCAGCTTCGTACCCCACGTCAACCGGGGAGAGCAGTACTTC.

The chain carries TRBV9 and TRBJ1-1; D gene uncertain. Germline V gene sequence: CDR1 SGDLS, CDR2 YYNGEE. The CDR3 length is 15 residues. V was clipped by 4 bases and J by 6 bases, with 19 bases between them. CDR3 in amino acids: CASSPLGPRRAEAFF. CDR3 sequence (DNA): TGTGCCAGCAGCCCACTTGGACCGCGAAGAGCTGAAGCTTTCTTT.

The chain carries TRBV9 and TRBJ2-7; 12 nucleotides line up with TRBD2. V gave up 0 bases and J gave up 0 bases; unmatched junction bases: 4. Germline CDR1 reads SGDLS; CDR2 reads YYNGEE. The CDR3 consists of 17 residues. The CDR3 reads CASSVGLAGASSYEQYF. The CDR3 DNA is TGTGCCAGCAGCGTAGGACTAGCGGGGGCTAGCTCCTACGAGCAGTACTTC.